This TCR beta chain was found in a study of T-cell memory formation after mild COVID-19. This clonotype was recorded many times. One entry per CDR3 protein results from TCRdb running MiXCR on the 5' RACE reads. In the table there are under 350,000 distinct CDR3 sequences, around 15% of which are singletons. The V gene's germline CDR1 is SEHNR and CDR2 FQNEAQ (reference sequence). Trimming left V 4 bases short and J 4 bases short, with 16 bases between. The CDR3 has 15 residues. The V and J genes are TRBV7-9 and TRBJ2-5; D is uncertain. The material sequenced was PBMCs or a T cell subset sorted from them (not recorded which). This clonotype was sampled from a young man who had mild COVID-19 (a few samples of this study predate the infection). Cell type and time point are not known. DNA of the CDR3: TGTGCCAGCAGCTCTGGTGCTTGGGGTTCAGAGACCCAGTACTTC. The encoded protein is CASSSGAWGSETQYF.